The source of this TCR beta chain is a study of cytomegalovirus exposure and HLA in healthy donors. Study-wide results and limits: The study reported that TCR beta sequences accurately predicted HLA-A and HLA-B alleles in most subjects. The study labeled 150 to 200 TCR beta chains cytomegalovirus-associated.

Primers included in the PCR were 60 Vbeta and 13 Jbeta primers. Sequencing used immunoSEQ multiplex PCR; TCRdb keeps in-frame clones, though not all of them. The sample consists of about 140,000 clones, about 76% of them appearing once. Notes on this clone: Its target is not known.

CDR1 is MNHNY and CDR2 is SVGAGI in the germline V gene (reference sequence). The CDR3 length is 15 residues. Trimming cost V 6 bases and J 2 bases; bases outside gene matches: 10. The source material was PBMCs. The TCR comes from a male donor in good health and CMV-seronegative. V is TRBV6-6 and J is TRBJ2-7, with TRBD1 identical over 7 bases. CDR3 sequence: CASRTPGGQTYEQYF. The CDR3 coding sequence is TGTGCCAGCAGGACGCCTGGGGGACAGACCTACGAGCAGTACTTC.